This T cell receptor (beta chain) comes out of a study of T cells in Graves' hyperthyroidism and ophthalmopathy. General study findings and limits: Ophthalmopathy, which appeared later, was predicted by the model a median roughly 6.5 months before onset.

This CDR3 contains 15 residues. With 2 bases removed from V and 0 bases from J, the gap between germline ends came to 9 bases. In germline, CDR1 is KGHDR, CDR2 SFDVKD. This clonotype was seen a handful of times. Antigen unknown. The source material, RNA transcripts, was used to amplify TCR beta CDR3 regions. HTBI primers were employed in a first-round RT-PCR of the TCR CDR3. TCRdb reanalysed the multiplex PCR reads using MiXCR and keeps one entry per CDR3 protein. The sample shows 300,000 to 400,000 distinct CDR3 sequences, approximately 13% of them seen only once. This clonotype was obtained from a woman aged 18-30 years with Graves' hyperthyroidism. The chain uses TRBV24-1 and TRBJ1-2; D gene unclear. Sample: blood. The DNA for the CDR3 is TGTGCCACCAGTGATTCCGGATTAGCTAACTATGGCTACACCTTC. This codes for CATSDSGLANYGYTF.